What follows are 16 T cell receptor beta chains derived from one specimen sequenced in a study of shared clonotypes between healthy human individuals. Clones were read by immunoSEQ multiplex PCR, and TCRdb kept only the in-frame ones, dropping some. Here the sample spans roughly 700,000 clones, around 90% being singletons. The specimen sequenced was memory CD8+ T cells from PBMCs. Subset denoted: CD45RO+ cells pooled with CCR7-negative TemRA cells. These receptors originate from a man between 18 and 29 years old in good health. Some clones in this sample may be carry-over from other donors' samples.

The chain joins TRBV5-5 to TRBJ2-7; D not resolved. The CDR3 runs to 15 residues. The germline CDR1 and CDR2 sequences are SGHKS and YYEKEE (reference sequence). Deletions cut 4 bases from V and 2 bases from J, with 16 bases between. The CDR3 loop is CASSPSPRRTYEQYF. CDR3 coding DNA: TGTGCCAGCAGCCCAAGCCCCCGGAGAACCTACGAGCAGTACTTC.

V gene TRBV27 combines with J gene TRBJ2-1; 9 bases fit TRBD1. This CDR3 has 13 residues. J lost 4 bases, V lost 6 bases, and 1 base had no gene match. From germline, CDR1 is MNHEY and CDR2 SMNVEV (reference sequence). The CDR3 loop is CASRDRGYNEQFF. The CDR3 DNA sequence: TGTGCCAGCAGGGACAGGGGTTACAATGAGCAGTTCTTC.

The chain uses TRBV7-9 and TRBJ2-5; no clear D gene. Trimming took off 3 bases at V and 3 bases at J, with 8 bases between the two ends. This CDR3 contains 13 residues. Germline V gives CDR1 SEHNR, CDR2 FQNEAQ (reference sequence). The CDR3 DNA follows: TGTGCCAGCAGCTTGGTTGCAAAAGAGACCCAGTACTTC. Its translation is CASSLVAKETQYF.

This chain connects TRBV6-1 to TRBJ2-7, with TRBD1 matching over 7 bases. Trimming took 2 bases from V and 7 from J; bases not matched to a gene: 17. This CDR3 contains 17 residues. The germline V gene encodes CDR1 MNHNS and CDR2 SASEGT. The CDR3 loop is CASSESVGQDLTGEQYF. The CDR3 DNA reads TGTGCCAGCAGTGAAAGCGTCGGACAGGACTTAACTGGGGAGCAGTACTTC.

A single count supports this clone. The chain carries TRBV15 and TRBJ1-2, with a tentative D call TRBD1 (6 bases). Germline V CDR1 and CDR2: LNHNV, YYDKDF (reference sequence). V was cut by 2 bases and J by 6 bases, with 13 bases left in between. CDR3 length: 14 amino acids. As DNA, the CDR3 is TGTGCCACCAGCAGACGCCGGACAGATAATGGCTACACCTTC. It specifies CATSRRRTDNGYTF.

Here the CDR3 reads CASSLRVLSHADTQYF. For the CDR3, the DNA is TGTGCCAGCAGCTTAAGAGTACTTTCCCACGCAGATACGCAGTATTTT. The rearrangement joins TRBV11-2 to TRBJ2-3; D is ambiguous. This CDR3 spans 16 amino acids. V shed 2 bases and J shed 4 bases, with 16 bases lying between them. CDR1 and CDR2 from the germline V gene are SGHAT and FQNNGV.

J is TRBJ2-2 and V is TRBV2; 9 bases align to TRBD2. Germline-derived CDR1 and CDR2 are SNHLY and FYNNEI. This CDR3 comprises 17 residues. The V and J ends lost 5 bases and 4 bases, in that order; junction bases with no gene match: 11. The chain's CDR3 is CASSLSRTSASTGELFF. The CDR3 DNA is TGTGCCAGCAGTTTATCCAGGACTAGCGCCAGCACCGGGGAGCTGTTTTTT.

This clone came up a few times. This chain connects TRBV4-3 to TRBJ2-7; 11 nucleotides align to TRBD2. Per germline, CDR1 LGHNA and CDR2 YSLEER. CDR3 length equals 15 residues. V gave up 5 bases and J gave up 2 bases; unmatched junction bases: 5. CDR3 loop: CASSKGLAEAYEQYF. CDR3 in DNA: TGCGCCAGCAGCAAGGGACTAGCGGAGGCCTACGAGCAGTACTTC.

V is TRBV28 and J is TRBJ2-4; TRBD1 matches 9 bases. Trimming took 5 bases from V and 1 from J; bases not matched to a gene: 6. CDR3 length equals 16 residues. Germline V gene lookup returns CDR1 MDHEN and CDR2 SYDVKM. The DNA for the CDR3 is TGTGCCAGCAGTATACAAGGGACAGGGGCCAAAAACATTCAGTACTTC. Translated, it gives CASSIQGTGAKNIQYF.

The chain couples TRBV6-5 to TRBJ1-1, with unresolved D. The V end was cut by 6 bases, the J end by 1 base, with 12 bases between. Germline assignment: CDR1 MNHEY and CDR2 SVGAGI. The CDR3 is 14 amino acids. The CDR3 nucleotides are TGTGCCAGCAGCGTAGTAGGCACGAACACTGAAGCTTTCTTT. Residues: CASSVVGTNTEAFF.

This clone has more than one count but fewer than ten. V and J are TRBV4-3 and TRBJ1-1, with D possibly TRBD1 on 5 matching bases. Trimming took off 7 bases at V and 4 bases at J, with 16 bases between the two ends. Germline CDR1 LGHNA, CDR2 YSLEER. The CDR3 runs 14 residues. The CDR3 region has the DNA TGCGCCAGCACGGTCGGCAGGGCGGTCACTGAAGCTTTCTTT. This sequence encodes CASTVGRAVTEAFF.

The gene calls are TRBV11-2 and TRBJ2-3; D is unclear. Deletions cut 0 bases from V and 5 bases from J, with 6 bases between. Per the germline V gene, CDR1 is SGHAT and CDR2 is FQNNGV. The CDR3 has 13 amino acids. The CDR3 sequence: CASSLDVRDTQYF. As DNA, the CDR3 is TGTGCCAGCAGCTTAGACGTTCGAGATACGCAGTATTTT.

The chain links TRBV6-5 to TRBJ1-1; D gene uncertain. The ends were cut back, 0 bases at V and 6 bases at J, with 11 bases in the middle. The CDR3 runs to 14 residues. Germline lookup yields CDR1 MNHEY and CDR2 SVGAGI. CDR3 bases: TGTGCCAGCAGTTACTCATCGGGAGGTTCTGAAGCTTTCTTT. It is translated as CASSYSSGGSEAFF.

This chain joins TRBV27 and TRBJ2-1; weak D call: TRBD2 (6 bases). Trimming left V 2 bases short and J 0 bases short, with 11 bases between. The CDR3 has 16 amino acids. From germline, CDR1 is MNHEY and CDR2 SMNVEV (reference sequence). The CDR3 DNA reads TGTGCCAGCAGTTTAATTGGCGGGATCTCCTACAATGAGCAGTTCTTC. Its protein product is CASSLIGGISYNEQFF.

This chain connects TRBV7-6 to TRBJ2-3; 8 bases map to TRBD1. The germline V gene encodes CDR1 SGHVS and CDR2 FNYEAQ. V lost 5 bases to trimming and J lost 2 bases; unmatched junction nucleotides: 9. The CDR3 is 16 amino acids. CDR3 sequence (DNA): TGTGCCAGCAGCGCGACAGGGGCGAATCCCACAGATACGCAGTATTTT. Translating it yields CASSATGANPTDTQYF. Variable domain in full (rest from reference TRBV7-6 and TRBJ2-3): GAGVSQSPRYKVTKRGQDVALRCDPISGHVSLYWYRQALGQGPEFLTYFNYEAQQDKSGLPNDRFSAERPEGSISTLTIQRTEQRDSAMYRCASSATGANPTDTQYFGPGTRLTVL.

This rearrangement joins TRBV7-3 to TRBJ2-7, with 9 bases that match TRBD1. The V gene's germline CDR1 is SGHTA and CDR2 FQGTGA. This CDR3 spans 14 amino acids. V gave up 2 bases and J gave up 1 base; unmatched junction bases: 0. The CDR3, as DNA: TGTGCCAGCAGCTTAGGGACAGGGTCCTACGAGCAGTACTTC. It yields the protein CASSLGTGSYEQYF.